A selection of T cell receptor beta chains follows, all from one sample in a study of CD8+CD57+ T cells in acquired aplastic anemia. Each CDR3 protein gets one entry after TCRdb re-called the reads with MiXCR. This sample yields roughly 240,000 distinct CDR3 sequences, of which about 44% are seen a single time; 7.8% belongs to the top ten. Sequencing was done on a sample of sorted CD4+, CD8+, or CD8+CD57+ T cells (not recorded which) from PBMCs. The receptors stem from a human donor with aplastic anemia. CDR3s include the opening cysteine and the closing phenylalanine or tryptophan. The order of the fields is clone size, D gene, V gene, J gene, CDR3 DNA, CDR3 protein. A D gene is named only where the DNA matches it firmly. Rows give clone size only sometimes, using once, few, many, or a class for an expanded clone.

size: few
D: -
V: TRBV4-3
J: TRBJ1-2
DNA: TGCGCCAGCAGCTTGGACAGAGCTACTAACTATGGCTACACCTTC
CDR3: CASSLDRATNYGYTF

size: many
D: -
V: TRBV4-1
J: TRBJ2-3
DNA: TGCGCCAGCAGCCAAAAGCCAGATACGCAGTATTTT
CDR3: CASSQKPDTQYF

size: -
D: -
V: TRBV4-3
J: TRBJ2-7
DNA: TGCGCCAGCAGCCAGGGGGACGTTCGCGGCGAGCAGTACTTC
CDR3: CASSQGDVRGEQYF

size: once
D: TRBD1
V: TRBV12-3/TRBV12-4
J: TRBJ2-6
DNA: TGTGCCAGCAAGGGGACAGCCTCTGGGGCCAGCGTCCTGACTTTC
CDR3: CASKGTASGASVLTF

size: -
D: -
V: TRBV7-3
J: TRBJ2-1
DNA: TGTGCCAGCAGTCGGGGGTCTTACAATGAGCAGTTCTTC
CDR3: CASSRGSYNEQFF

size: -
D: -
V: TRBV15
J: TRBJ1-1
DNA: TGTGCCACCAGCAGTTACCGATGGGGAATAGGCACTGAAGCTTTCTTT
CDR3: CATSSYRWGIGTEAFF

size: many
D: -
V: TRBV20-1
J: TRBJ1-2
DNA: TGCAGTGCCACTCGGACGAGAGGGGGACACCCTCTGGGCGGCTACACCTTC
CDR3: CSATRTRGGHPLGGYTF

size: many
D: -
V: TRBV2
J: TRBJ2-7
DNA: TGTGCCAGCAGTGAACAGTACTTC
CDR3: CASSEQYF

size: once
D: -
V: TRBV15
J: TRBJ2-1
DNA: TGTGCCACCTCAGGGCAGGGCTTGAGGGAGCAGTTCTTC
CDR3: CATSGQGLREQFF

size: many
D: TRBD1
V: TRBV12-3/TRBV12-4
J: TRBJ2-1
DNA: TGTGCCAGCAGATTCACAGGGGGCGCACACAATGAGCAGTTCTTC
CDR3: CASRFTGGAHNEQFF

size: many
D: -
V: TRBV10-1
J: TRBJ2-5
DNA: TGCGCCAGCAGCCTAAGACTTCAAGAGACCCAGTACTTC
CDR3: CASSLRLQETQYF

size: -
D: -
V: TRBV7-9
J: TRBJ1-6
DNA: TGTGCCAGCAGCTTCGGGGAGATCTCCTCATTTCCCCTCCACTTT
CDR3: CASSFGEISSFPLHF

size: many
D: -
V: TRBV24-1
J: TRBJ1-4
DNA: TGTGCCACCAGTGACGGGAGGGTAACTAATGAAAAACTGTTTTTT
CDR3: CATSDGRVTNEKLFF

size: many
D: -
V: TRBV20-1
J: TRBJ2-7
DNA: TGCAGCCATGGCGGCAGCCCCTACGAGCAGTACTTC
CDR3: CSHGGSPYEQYF

size: -
D: TRBD1
V: TRBV29-1
J: TRBJ2-7
DNA: TGCAGCTTCGACAGGGTACCAGGGGAAACCTACGAGCAGTACTTC
CDR3: CSFDRVPGETYEQYF

size: -
D: -
V: TRBV9
J: TRBJ2-1
DNA: TGTGCCAGCAGCCAAGATTTTATCGGAAGCTCCTACAATGAGCAGTTCTTC
CDR3: CASSQDFIGSSYNEQFF

size: -
D: -
V: TRBV7-9
J: TRBJ1-1
DNA: TGTGCCAATGCAAGTACCCAGAACACTGAAGCTTTCTTT
CDR3: CANASTQNTEAFF

size: once
D: TRBD2
V: TRBV7-3
J: TRBJ2-1
DNA: TGTGCCAGCAGCTTTCTAGCGGGGACCTACAATGAGCAGTTCTTC
CDR3: CASSFLAGTYNEQFF

size: many
D: TRBD1
V: TRBV5-6
J: TRBJ2-1
DNA: TGTGCCAGCAGCTTGGCGTCAGGGACAGGGGCCTACAATGAGCAGTTCTTC
CDR3: CASSLASGTGAYNEQFF

size: once
D: -
V: TRBV6-4
J: TRBJ2-2
DNA: TGTGCCAGCAGCGTCCTTCCGGGACGGAACACCGGGGAGCTGTTTTTT
CDR3: CASSVLPGRNTGELFF

size: once
D: TRBD1
V: TRBV15
J: TRBJ1-1
DNA: TGTGCCACCAGCAGCGGACAGGGGGCCGGTGGGGCTGAAGCTTTCTTT
CDR3: CATSSGQGAGGAEAFF

size: -
D: -
V: TRBV2
J: TRBJ1-6
DNA: TGTGCCAGCAGTGAAGCGGGAGGGGCTCTCTCACCCCTCCACTTT
CDR3: CASSEAGGALSPLHF

size: -
D: -
V: TRBV10-3
J: TRBJ2-7
DNA: TGTGCCAGCTCCGGGGTAAACTACGAGCAGTACTTC
CDR3: CASSGVNYEQYF

size: -
D: -
V: TRBV25-1
J: TRBJ2-3
DNA: TGTGCCAGCAGTGAAATATCAGATACGCAGTATTTT
CDR3: CASSEISDTQYF

size: many
D: -
V: TRBV7-9
J: TRBJ2-7
DNA: TGTGCCAGCAGCTTAGCCGAGCGGAGCTACGAGCAGTACTTC
CDR3: CASSLAERSYEQYF

size: -
D: -
V: TRBV30
J: TRBJ1-1
DNA: TGTGCCTGGAGTGTAGTAATGGGCAGACTGAACACTGAAGCTTTCTTT
CDR3: CAWSVVMGRLNTEAFF

size: many
D: TRBD1
V: TRBV12-3/TRBV12-4
J: TRBJ1-2
DNA: TGTGCCAGCAGCCCAGGACAGGGGTTTGGCTACACCTTC
CDR3: CASSPGQGFGYTF

size: many
D: -
V: TRBV9
J: TRBJ1-2
DNA: TGTGCCAGCAGCGCAGGGTTCGTAGATGGCTACACCTTC
CDR3: CASSAGFVDGYTF

size: once
D: TRBD2
V: TRBV15
J: TRBJ2-2
DNA: TGTGCCACCAGAAGAGGACCGGGACTAGAAACCGGGGAGCTGTTTTTT
CDR3: CATRRGPGLETGELFF

size: -
D: -
V: TRBV10-3
J: TRBJ2-2
DNA: TGTGCCATCAAGTCCTTGGGGAGGGGGGACACCGGGGAGCTGTTTTTT
CDR3: CAIKSLGRGDTGELFF

size: -
D: -
V: TRBV7-9
J: TRBJ1-5
DNA: TGTGCCAGCAGCTTAGGACTAGCGGGAGGGCCCCAGCATTTT
CDR3: CASSLGLAGGPQHF

size: -
D: TRBD2
V: TRBV20-1
J: TRBJ2-5
DNA: TGCAGTGTGACTAGCGGAGTACAAGAGACCCAGTACTTC
CDR3: CSVTSGVQETQYF

size: -
D: -
V: TRBV10-3
J: TRBJ1-6
DNA: TGTGCCAGCAGTTATCAAATAAGTGGTTCACCCCTCCACTTT
CDR3: CASSYQISGSPLHF